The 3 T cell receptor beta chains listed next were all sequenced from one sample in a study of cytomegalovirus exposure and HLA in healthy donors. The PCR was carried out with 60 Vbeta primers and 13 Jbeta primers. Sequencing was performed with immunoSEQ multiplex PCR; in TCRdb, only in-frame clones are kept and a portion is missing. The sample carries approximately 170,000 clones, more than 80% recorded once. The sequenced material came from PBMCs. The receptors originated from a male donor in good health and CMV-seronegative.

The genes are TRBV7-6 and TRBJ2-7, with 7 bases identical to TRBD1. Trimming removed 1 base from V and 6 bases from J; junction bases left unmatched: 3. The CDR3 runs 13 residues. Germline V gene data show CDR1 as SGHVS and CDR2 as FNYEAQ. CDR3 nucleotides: TGTGCCAGCAGCTTAGAAAGGGGGCTCGAGCAGTACTTC. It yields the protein CASSLERGLEQYF.

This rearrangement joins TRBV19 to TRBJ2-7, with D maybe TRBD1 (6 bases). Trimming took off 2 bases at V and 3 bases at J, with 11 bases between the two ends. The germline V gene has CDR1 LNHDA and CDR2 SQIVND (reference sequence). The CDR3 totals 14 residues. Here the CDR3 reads CASSIRGRNYEQYF. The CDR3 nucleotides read TGTGCCAGTAGTATAAGGGGGAGAAACTACGAGCAGTACTTC.

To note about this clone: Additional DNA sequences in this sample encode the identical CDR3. CDR3 sequence: CASSFSGGEETQYF. The CDR3 DNA sequence: TGTGCCAGCAGTTTTAGCGGGGGGGAAGAGACCCAGTACTTC. The rearrangement links TRBV28 to TRBJ2-5; 11 nucleotides align to TRBD2. Germline CDR1 reads MDHEN; CDR2 reads SYDVKM. Unmatched junction bases numbered 0, after V lost 3 bases and J lost 3 bases. The CDR3 length is 14 residues.